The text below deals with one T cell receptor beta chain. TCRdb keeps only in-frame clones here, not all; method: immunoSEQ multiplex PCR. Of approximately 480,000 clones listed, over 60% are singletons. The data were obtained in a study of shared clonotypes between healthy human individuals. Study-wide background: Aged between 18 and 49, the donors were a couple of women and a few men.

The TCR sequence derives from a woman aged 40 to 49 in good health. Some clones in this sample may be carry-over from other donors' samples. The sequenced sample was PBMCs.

CDR3 nucleotide sequence: TGTGCCAGCAGCTTATCCGTAGCTACCTACGAGCAGTACTTC. As protein: CASSLSVATYEQYF. The rearrangement uses TRBV11-1 and TRBJ2-5; no definite D call. The DNA end lines up better with TRBJ2-7; the J call may be wrong. Germline V lookup: CDR1 SGHAT, CDR2 FQDESV (reference sequence). The CDR3 consists of 14 residues.